Shown below are 20 T cell receptor beta chains from a single sample sequenced in a study of CXCR3 chemokines and chemotherapy response in bladder cancer (dated by TCRdb to 2021 to 2024). To prepare the library, PCR was applied. Sequenced using an Illumina HiSeq 2500. TCRdb redid the processing of the public reads, applying fastp at Q25 and MiXCR, and retained in-frame beta chains. Every CDR3 protein is listed once, alongside the most common genes and DNA of its rows. Present in this sample are about 3,000 distinct CDR3 sequences, 25% to 30% of which were seen just once. The top ten clones comprise roughly an eighth of the sample. This material was obtained from a patient whose treatment included neoadjuvant chemotherapy. The receptor source for this set is a human donor with bladder cancer that did not respond to neoadjuvant chemotherapy.

This clonotype is categorized as medium-sized. V usage is TRBV19 and J usage is TRBJ1-2; tentatively, D is TRBD1 (6 bases). Germline CDR1 is LNHDA and CDR2 is SQIVND (reference sequence). The CDR3 is made up of 18 amino acids. V dropped 4 bases and J dropped 3 bases, with 24 bases sitting between them. This chain's CDR3 is CASSTLRQPGGRYYGYTF. The CDR3 coding sequence is TGTGCCAGTAGTACTCTGCGACAGCCCGGGGGGCGATACTATGGCTACACCTTC.

In its sample, this clonotype is medium-sized. CDR3 DNA sequence: TGTGCCAGCAGCCTCCTTCCGGACACTGAAGCTTTCTTT. This translates into CASSLLPDTEAFF. This chain joins TRBV7-2 and TRBJ1-1; D is unresolved. The germline V gene has CDR1 SGHTA and CDR2 FQGNSA. Trimming pared 5 bases from V and 3 bases from J, leaving 10 bases between. The CDR3 extends over 13 amino acids. Full variable domain (missing parts from reference TRBV7-2 and TRBJ1-1): GAGVSQSPSNKVTEKGKDVELRCDPISGHTALYWYRQSLGQGLEFLIYFQGNSAPDKSGLPSDRFSAERTGGSVSTLTIQRTQQEDSAVYLCASSLLPDTEAFFGQGTRLTVV.

As to this clonotype: This likely traces to a read error, being one base from a far larger clone. The rearrangement joins TRBV6-5 to TRBJ1-1; 9 bases line up with TRBD1. The DNA end is more similar to TRBJ2-7, so the J call may be wrong. CDR1 is MNHEY, CDR2 SVGAGI, per germline. The CDR3 is 14 amino acids. CDR3 residues: CASGVGTGIYGQYF. The CDR3 DNA reads TGTGCCAGCGGAGTAGGGACAGGGATCTACGGGCAGTACTTC.

There are many counts of this clonotype. V gene TRBV20-1 combines with J gene TRBJ2-1, with D maybe TRBD2 (5 bases). Germline V gives CDR1 DFQATT, CDR2 SNEGSKA (reference sequence). Trimming removed 0 bases from V and 7 bases from J, with 16 bases in between. CDR3 length equals 15 residues. The CDR3 loop is CSARDGAGSRNEQFF. The CDR3 DNA sequence: TGCAGTGCTAGAGATGGAGCTGGGAGTCGAAATGAGCAGTTCTTC.

This clonotype is judged medium-sized. This rearrangement joins TRBV18 to TRBJ2-2; 9 bases align to TRBD1. The J segment lost 5 bases and the V segment lost 2 bases, leaving 3 bases of the junction unmatched. The CDR3 totals 15 residues. The germline CDR1 and CDR2 sequences are KGHSH and LQKENI. The DNA of the CDR3 is TGTGCCAGCTCACCAAAGACAGGGGGGACCGGGGAGCTGTTTTTT. This sequence encodes CASSPKTGGTGELFF.

This clonotype was seen at least ten times. This rearrangement joins TRBV2 to TRBJ1-5; D remains unclear. Germline CDR1 is SNHLY and CDR2 is FYNNEI. V lost 5 bases, J lost 2 bases, and 22 bases lay in between. This CDR3 comprises 18 residues. CDR3 sequence: CASSPPGQNLMGNQPQHF. For the CDR3, the DNA is TGTGCCAGCAGTCCACCGGGCCAAAACCTCATGGGCAATCAGCCCCAGCATTTT.

This chain joins TRBV7-9 and TRBJ2-7, with D uncertain. CDR3 length equals 15 residues. Germline CDR1 and CDR2: SEHNR and FQNEAQ (reference sequence). Trimming removed 4 bases at V and 0 bases at J, with 13 bases between. The CDR3: CASSSAAESSYEQYF. The CDR3 bases are TGTGCCAGCAGCTCTGCAGCCGAGAGCTCCTACGAGCAGTACTTC.

By its share, this clonotype is medium-sized. This chain connects TRBV6-2 or TRBV6-3 to TRBJ2-3; 7 nucleotides match TRBD1. J lost 1 base, V lost 7 bases, and 11 bases had no gene match. Looked up from germline, CDR1 is MNHEY and CDR2 is SVGEGT. CDR3 length: 16 residues. In DNA form, the CDR3 reads TGTGCCAGCAACTCACCCCACAGGGGAGGCACAGATACGCAGTATTTT. Its translation is CASNSPHRGGTDTQYF.

Relative to its sample, this clonotype is medium-sized. The V and J genes are TRBV7-2 and TRBJ2-7; D gene unclear. V lost 2 bases and J 2 bases, leaving 7 bases between the germline ends. The length of the CDR3 is 13 residues. Germline loops: CDR1 SGHTA, CDR2 FQGNSA. The CDR3 region is CASSLYPTYEQYF. The CDR3, as DNA: TGTGCCAGCAGCTTATATCCAACCTACGAGCAGTACTTC.

The chain is built from TRBV2 and TRBJ2-1; 8 nucleotides agree with TRBD2. The CDR3 runs to 14 residues. Germline lookup yields CDR1 SNHLY and CDR2 FYNNEI. V shed 2 bases and J 7 bases; nucleotides not matched to a gene: 4. CDR3 sequence reads: CASSERGGSNEQFF. CDR3 nucleotide sequence: TGTGCCAGCAGTGAACGGGGGGGCAGTAATGAGCAGTTCTTC.

Comments on this clonotype: This likely stems from a read error, as it lies one base from a far larger clone. The chain uses TRBV6-1 and TRBJ2-1, with 7 nucleotides matching TRBD1. The J call may be faulty, since TRBJ2-7 better matches the DNA end. This CDR3 spans 13 amino acids. Germline lookup yields CDR1 MNHNS and CDR2 SASEGT. CDR3 DNA: TGTACCAGCAGTGAAAGGGGGCGGTACGAGCAGTACTTC. It translates to CTSSERGRYEQYF.

This clonotype counts as large. V is TRBV6-2 or TRBV6-3 and J is TRBJ2-2; tentative D call: TRBD1 (6 bases). CDR1 and CDR2 (germline): MNHEY, SVGEGT. There are 15 residues in the CDR3. With 2 bases removed from V and 1 base from J, the gap between germline ends came to 8 bases. CDR3 nucleotide sequence: TGTGCCAGCAGTTACCGGACAGTGAACACCGGGGAGCTGTTTTTT. Residues: CASSYRTVNTGELFF.

Remarks on this clonotype: It is likely a read error: a sequence one base away is far more abundant. The gene calls are TRBV12-3 or TRBV12-4 and TRBJ2-1; no clear D gene. The J call may be faulty, since TRBJ1-2 better matches the DNA end. The CDR3 sequence is 12 residues long. The CDR3 region has the DNA TGTGCCAGCAGTTTAAGGACGGATAGCTACACCTTC. Amino acids: CASSLRTDSYTF.

This clonotype was seen many times. The chain has TRBV27 and TRBJ1-1, with TRBD1 identical over 8 bases. V lost 5 bases to trimming and J lost 1 base; unmatched junction nucleotides: 6. CDR3 length: 15 amino acids. CDR1 and CDR2 (germline): MNHEY, SMNVEV (reference sequence). CDR3 protein: CASSEQGVRNTEAFF. For the CDR3, the DNA is TGTGCCAGCAGTGAACAGGGGGTAAGGAACACTGAAGCTTTCTTT.

Here the CDR3 reads CASSEEVDRGAVSDEQFF. The DNA of the CDR3 is TGTGCCAGCAGTGAAGAGGTGGACAGGGGGGCCGTATCGGATGAGCAGTTCTTC. This chain joins TRBV6-1 and TRBJ2-1; 10 bases are shared with TRBD1. The CDR3 consists of 18 residues. V lost 1 base to trimming and J lost 8 bases; unmatched junction nucleotides: 14. Germline loops: CDR1 MNHNS, CDR2 SASEGT.

Many counts were recorded for this clonotype. J is TRBJ2-5 and V is TRBV5-4; possibly TRBD2 for D (5 bases). The germline V gene encodes CDR1 SGHNT and CDR2 YYREEE (reference sequence). CDR3 length equals 13 residues. V dropped 4 bases and J dropped 5 bases, with 12 bases sitting between them. In nucleotides, the CDR3 is TGTGCCAGCAGCGTGGAGAGGGCTGAGACCCAGTACTTC. This encodes CASSVERAETQYF.

The table lists this clonotype with a count of one. A far larger clone is off by one base, so a read error is likely. The chain joins TRBV6-2 or TRBV6-3 to TRBJ1-5; no reliable D call. The CDR3 is made up of 15 amino acids. CDR1 MNHEY and CDR2 SVGEGT come from the germline V gene. The CDR3 loop is CASSLGLGGNQHQHF. For the CDR3, the DNA is TGTGCCAGCAGCTTAGGTCTCGGAGGGAATCAGCACCAGCATTTT.

This clonotype is labeled medium-sized (0.01 to 0.1%). This chain uses TRBV7-2 with TRBJ2-5; D possibly corresponds to TRBD2 (5 bases). Between the trimmed V and J ends, which lost 0 bases and 5 bases, there was a span of 7 bases. CDR1 is SGHTA and CDR2 is FQGNSA in the germline V gene. This CDR3 is built from 13 residues. CDR3 amino acids: CASSLAGKETQYF. In nucleotides, the CDR3 is TGTGCCAGCAGCTTAGCCGGGAAGGAGACCCAGTACTTC.

In its sample, this clonotype ranks as large. The J gene is TRBJ1-5, the V gene TRBV5-6; D is ambiguous. Deletions cut 0 bases from V and 2 bases from J, with 9 bases between. Germline values: CDR1 SGHDT, CDR2 YYEEEE. The CDR3 totals 15 residues. This CDR3 is CASSLGGFRNQPQHF. The CDR3 region has the DNA TGTGCCAGCAGCTTGGGAGGGTTCCGCAATCAGCCCCAGCATTTT.

This clonotype appeared many times. This sequence joins TRBV29-1 and TRBJ2-7, with 10 bases that match TRBD1. The germline V gene encodes CDR1 SQVTM and CDR2 ANQGSEA. The CDR3 is made up of 17 amino acids. V was pared by 4 bases and J by 4 bases, with 16 bases of the junction left unmatched. CDR3 protein: CSVAGVLDRGQGYEQYF. CDR3 DNA sequence: TGCAGCGTTGCCGGGGTGTTAGACAGGGGGCAAGGGTACGAGCAGTACTTC.